Shown below are 15 T cell receptor beta chains from a single sample sequenced in a study of vaccination and CD4 T cells after COVID-19. The antigens of these receptors remain unknown. Oncomine TCR Beta short-read sequencing was applied to DNA from cultured CD4+ T cells. Each CDR3 protein is one row after TCRdb ran MiXCR on the PCR reads. Found here are around 7,100 distinct CDR3 sequences, 55% of them singletons; the top ten hold 25%. Treatment given: 10-day PBMC culture with coronavirus spike peptide pools or control peptides (ViraFEST assay). According to the study, CD4+ T cells from the unexposed donor were gathered ahead of the COVID-19 pandemic (2011-2018). Input material: CD4+ T cells from blood, cultured in vitro. The receptor set was obtained from a human donor in good health.

The chain combines TRBV10-3 with TRBJ1-2; a possible D gene is TRBD1 (6 bases). Germline CDR1 is ENHRY and CDR2 is SYGVKD. Trimming cost V 5 bases and J 4 bases, with 8 bases left between them. The CDR3 length is 12 residues. CDR3 region: CAISKGGYGYTF. The DNA of the CDR3 is TGTGCCATCAGTAAAGGGGGCTATGGCTACACCTTC.

V and J are TRBV6-5 and TRBJ1-2; 8 nucleotides line up with TRBD1. V dropped 4 bases and J dropped 8; count of bases not matched to a gene: 6. CDR3 size: 13 residues. Looked up from germline, CDR1 is MNHEY and CDR2 is SVGAGI. The CDR3 sequence: CASSSDRAGGYTF. In nucleotides, the CDR3 is TGTGCCAGCAGTTCGGACAGGGCGGGAGGCTACACCTTC.

The chain recombines TRBV20-1 with TRBJ1-2; 9 bases are shared with TRBD1. The germline gives CDR1 DFQATT, CDR2 SNEGSKA (reference sequence). Germline trimming cut 7 bases from V and 4 bases from J; bases unmatched to any gene: 7. The CDR3 sequence is 13 residues long. CDR3 sequence reads: CSVRTGVTYGYTF. CDR3 sequence (DNA): TGCAGTGTCCGGACAGGGGTTACCTATGGCTACACCTTC.

The V call is TRBV5-1, the J call TRBJ2-2; 8 nucleotides align to TRBD2. CDR3 length equals 15 residues. The germline gives CDR1 SGHRS, CDR2 YFSETQ. V was clipped by 1 base and J by 5 bases; unmatched bases: 4. The DNA for the CDR3 is TGCGCCAGCAGCTTGCGGGAGGGTGGTACCGGGGAGCTGTTTTTT. It codes for CASSLREGGTGELFF.

This clonotype was picked up one time. CDR3 sequence reads: CASSEADRNYGYTF. The DNA of the CDR3 is TGTGCCAGCAGTGAAGCCGACCGTAACTATGGCTACACCTTC. The J gene is TRBJ1-2, the V gene TRBV6-1, with D unresolved. Germline CDR1 is MNHNS and CDR2 is SASEGT. V lost 0 bases to trimming and J lost 1 base, with 6 bases between them. The CDR3 length is 14 residues.

This clonotype is a singleton in its sample. This rearrangement joins TRBV2 to TRBJ2-7, with 10 bases fitting TRBD1. This CDR3 is built from 14 residues. Germline V CDR1 and CDR2: SNHLY, FYNNEI. The trim removed 6 bases at V and 1 base at J, leaving 3 bases unmatched. The CDR3, as DNA: TGTGCCAGCAGGTTGGGACAGGGGTCCTACGAGCAGTACTTC. It encodes CASRLGQGSYEQYF.

This clonotype occurred a few times. V and J are TRBV7-9 and TRBJ1-5, with D unresolved. Trimming stripped 3 bases from V and 4 bases from J, with 7 bases between. Germline V gene data show CDR1 as SEHNR and CDR2 as FQNEAQ (reference sequence). The CDR3 contains 13 residues. In DNA, the CDR3 is TGTGCCAGCAGCTTCGGCAGTAATCAGCCCCAGCATTTT. Translating it yields CASSFGSNQPQHF.

The gene calls are TRBV7-9 and TRBJ2-1; 9 bases are a match to TRBD2. This CDR3 has 17 residues. V dropped 5 bases and J dropped 6; count of bases not matched to a gene: 14. CDR1 is SEHNR, CDR2 FQNEAQ, per germline (reference sequence). CDR3 in amino acids: CASSPAGLATVGNEQFF. CDR3 DNA sequence: TGTGCCAGCAGCCCCGCAGGACTAGCGACAGTGGGCAATGAGCAGTTCTTC.

This chain uses TRBV5-4 with TRBJ2-2; 8 bases fit TRBD2. CDR1 is SGHNT and CDR2 is YYREEE in the germline V gene (reference sequence). Trimming cost V 2 bases and J 3 bases; bases outside gene matches: 3. The CDR3 totals 15 residues. This CDR3 reads CASSLGGRYTGELFF. The CDR3 coding sequence is TGTGCCAGCAGCTTAGGCGGGAGGTACACCGGGGAGCTGTTTTTT.

The V gene is TRBV9, the J gene TRBJ1-5; 7 positions agree with TRBD1. The CDR3 is 19 amino acids. V shed 3 bases and J 5 bases; nucleotides not matched to a gene: 20. The germline V gene encodes CDR1 SGDLS and CDR2 YYNGEE. The DNA of the CDR3 is TGTGCCAGCAGCGCTCCCGAAGGGGGTTACAGGGGACTGGATCAGCCCCAGCATTTT. Its protein is CASSAPEGGYRGLDQPQHF.

The J gene is TRBJ1-6, the V gene TRBV5-1, with 7 positions matching TRBD1. V dropped 4 bases and J dropped 9; count of bases not matched to a gene: 7. Germline V gives CDR1 SGHRS, CDR2 YFSETQ. This CDR3 contains 14 residues. CDR3: CASSPGQRGSPLHF. DNA for the CDR3: TGCGCCAGCAGCCCGGGACAGAGGGGTTCACCCCTCCACTTT.

The rearrangement uses TRBV3-1 and TRBJ2-7; 7 bases agree with TRBD2. The CDR3 has 14 amino acids. Germline V gene sequence: CDR1 LGHDT, CDR2 YNNKEL (reference sequence). V was pared by 1 base and J by 6 bases, with 6 bases of the junction left unmatched. The CDR3 here is CASSQGGEGGEQYF. In DNA form, the CDR3 reads TGTGCCAGCAGCCAAGGCGGGGAGGGAGGCGAGCAGTACTTC.

This clonotype was seen more than once but under ten times. The CDR3 DNA follows: TGTGCCAGCAGCCGTGCTTCGGCATTCAGCCAAGAGACCCAGTACTTC. It encodes CASSRASAFSQETQYF. The chain uses TRBV7-7 and TRBJ2-5; D unclear. With 5 bases removed from V and 1 base from J, the gap between germline ends came to 17 bases. Germline CDR1 reads SSHAT; CDR2 reads FNYEAQ (reference sequence). The CDR3 consists of 16 residues. Full variable domain (outside the CDR3, taken from reference TRBV7-7 and TRBJ2-5): GAGVSQSPRYKVTKRGQDVTLRCDPISSHATLYWYQQALGQGPEFLTYFNYEAQPDKSGLPSDRFSAERPEGSISTLTIQRTEQRDSAMYRCASSRASAFSQETQYFGPGTRLLVL.

This chain links TRBV18 with TRBJ1-2; D unresolved. CDR1 is KGHSH and CDR2 is LQKENI in the germline V gene. CDR3 size: 13 residues. With 3 bases removed from V and 2 bases from J, the gap between germline ends came to 7 bases. The CDR3 is CASSPLENYGYTF. The DNA for the CDR3 is TGTGCCAGCTCACCGTTGGAGAACTATGGCTACACCTTC.

This clonotype has a handful of counts. The V and J genes are TRBV5-4 and TRBJ1-6; 7 nucleotides line up with TRBD1. This CDR3 has 14 residues. Germline V lookup: CDR1 SGHNT, CDR2 YYREEE (reference sequence). V shed 1 base and J 9 bases; nucleotides not matched to a gene: 4. The CDR3 DNA is TGTGCCAGCAGCTTGCTACAGGGGAGTTCACCCCTCCACTTT. Translated: CASSLLQGSSPLHF.